This T cell receptor beta chain was identified during a study of T cells in localized non-small cell lung cancer (dated by TCRdb to about 2020). For the study in its entirety: The study examined T cell repertoires in under 300 patients with early-stage NSCLC and compared tumors with uninvolved tumor-adjacent lungs. The cohort comprised some 220 treatment-naïve NSCLC patients with resected, localized lung tumors. A mean age of around 69 years was recorded for the NSCLC patients, of whom more than 120 were male and 90 to 110 were female.

The germline V gene provides CDR1 MGHRA and CDR2 YSYEKL. The cysteine opens and the phenylalanine closes a CDR3 of 16 amino acids. Left in the record is the CDR3 DNA by itself, 48 bases read in frame from the first base. Ends trimmed: V by 4 bases, J by 1 base; bases unmatched to a gene: 7. At diagnosis, tumor, uninvolved tumor-adjacent lung and peripheral blood were collected and then preserved as a mix of FFPE and fresh-frozen material. For TCR repertoire profiling, blood samples were analyzed in the form of peripheral blood mononuclear cells. Notes on this clone: Its binding antigen is unknown. No base-level quality is on record; no much larger clone is a single base apart.

The immunoSEQ Assay was used to sequence TCR beta CDR3 regions from DNA. The authors' pipeline ran thus. To compute T cell density, TCR beta template counts were normalized to usable DNA, which was estimated by amplifying housekeeping genes. Richness was estimated with the preseqR package, extrapolating to 400,000 templates for PBMC samples and 120,000 templates for tissue samples. Clonality was defined as one minus Pielou's evenness. Differential abundance testing on productive amino-acid clonotypes, with a minimum total count of 5 and an alpha of 0.1, was used to identify tissue-enriched TCRs. The Jaccard Index and the Morisita Overlap Index were used to measure how much the repertoires overlapped between compartments. TCR beta CDR3s were clustered by GLIPH together with public tetramer-defined viral CDR3s, and at least three viral sequences plus V-gene enrichment were required for viral motifs. The source is immuneACCESS, and TCRdb retained only in-frame sequences with V and J called. Part of the clones is not carried over; for the studies checked, unresolved V genes explain less than half of this, and the remainder is unexplained. V and J calls and clone size follow that table, whereas D and trimming were derived from the DNA. Here the sample has approximately 31,000 clones; 75% to 90% occur a single time. The ten largest clones capture under 20% of the sample.

What the authors observed across the whole study: Because the study design was exploratory, TCR variables were selected using unadjusted p-values without false-discovery rate correction. The highest T cell clonality was observed in uninvolved tumor-adjacent lung, where clonality exceeded that of tumor, suggesting that antigenic responses were more focused in uninvolved tumor-adjacent lung. A median of roughly 56 of the top 100 tumor clones were detected in paired uninvolved adjacent lung, and around 30 of these tumor clones were also found among the top 100 clones of the paired uninvolved adjacent lung. Longer overall survival was associated with higher blood T cell density, whereas shorter survival was associated with higher adjacent-lung clonality. Because multi-region tumor sequencing was not performed, intratumor heterogeneity could not be ruled out.

This chain joins TRBV4-1 to TRBJ2-5; a stretch of 9 junction bases matches TRBD1. The sequence came from a man aged 35-75 years with stage III lung adenocarcinoma. Specimen: peripheral blood mononuclear cells, collected before any cancer treatment. The nucleotides are TGCGCCAGCAGCCGTGGACAGGGGACGTTCCAAGAGACCCAGTACTTC. Its protein is CASSRGQGTFQETQYF.